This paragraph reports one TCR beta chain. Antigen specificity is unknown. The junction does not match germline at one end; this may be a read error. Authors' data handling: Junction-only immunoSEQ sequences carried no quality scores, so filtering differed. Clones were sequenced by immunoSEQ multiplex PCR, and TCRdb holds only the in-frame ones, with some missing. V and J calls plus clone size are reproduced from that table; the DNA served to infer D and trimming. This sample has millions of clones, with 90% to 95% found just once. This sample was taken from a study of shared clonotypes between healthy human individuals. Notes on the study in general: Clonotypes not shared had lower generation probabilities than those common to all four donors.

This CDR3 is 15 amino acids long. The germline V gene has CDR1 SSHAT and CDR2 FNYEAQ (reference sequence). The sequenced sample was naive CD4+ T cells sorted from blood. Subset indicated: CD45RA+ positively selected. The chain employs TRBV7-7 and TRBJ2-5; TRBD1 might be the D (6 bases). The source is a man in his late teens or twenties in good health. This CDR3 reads CASSQGMGSGETQYF. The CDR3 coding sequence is TGTGCTAGCAGCCAGGGGATGGGGTCCGGGGAGACCCAGTACTTC.